This is a list of T cell receptor beta chains from one sample in a study of beta chain features in type 1 diabetes. This table comes from immunoSEQ multiplex PCR, and its TCRdb copy is limited to in-frame clones, with some not included. The data show a few hundred thousand clones, with roughly 13% seen just once and roughly 0.015% held by the top ten. Sequencing was done on a sample of naive CD4+ T cells from blood. The receptor source for this set is a young woman with type 1 diabetes. Both conserved end residues are part of each CDR3. D genes are given only for firm matches. Some rows mark clone size as missing; the rest say once, few, many or name a class of expanded clone.

clone_size: few; j_call: TRBJ2-4; d_call: TRBD2; v_call: TRBV7-9; cdr3_aa: CASSSIAGSSAKNIQYF; cdr3_nt: TGTGCCAGCAGCTCGATAGCGGGCTCCTCAGCCAAAAACATTCAGTACTTC
clone_size: -; j_call: TRBJ2-3; d_call: -; v_call: TRBV7-2; cdr3_aa: CASSLSGPVDTQYF; cdr3_nt: TGTGCCAGCAGCTTAAGCGGGCCGGTGGATACGCAGTATTTT
clone_size: few; j_call: TRBJ2-3; d_call: TRBD2; v_call: TRBV4-3; cdr3_aa: CASSQDGGGSTDTQYF; cdr3_nt: TGCGCCAGCAGCCAAGATGGGGGAGGGAGCACAGATACGCAGTATTTT
clone_size: once; j_call: TRBJ2-2; d_call: -; v_call: TRBV5-1; cdr3_aa: CASSSLGTGELFF; cdr3_nt: TGCGCCAGCAGCTCTCTCGGCACCGGGGAGCTGTTTTTT
clone_size: few; j_call: TRBJ2-1; d_call: -; v_call: TRBV11-3; cdr3_aa: CASSLPWLAGGNEQFF; cdr3_nt: TGTGCCAGCAGCTTACCCTGGCTAGCCGGGGGCAATGAGCAGTTCTTC
clone_size: few; j_call: TRBJ1-2; d_call: -; v_call: TRBV30; cdr3_aa: CAWSTGRWDGYTF; cdr3_nt: TGTGCCTGGAGTACAGGCCGTTGGGATGGCTACACCTTC
clone_size: few; j_call: TRBJ2-7; d_call: -; v_call: TRBV19; cdr3_aa: CASSMNAAYEQYF; cdr3_nt: TGTGCCAGTAGTATGAACGCGGCTTACGAGCAGTACTTC
clone_size: -; j_call: TRBJ2-2; d_call: TRBD2; v_call: TRBV18; cdr3_aa: CASSPVAGAGELFF; cdr3_nt: TGTGCCAGCTCACCCGTAGCGGGAGCCGGGGAGCTGTTTTTT
clone_size: few; j_call: TRBJ2-1; d_call: -; v_call: TRBV4-1; cdr3_aa: CASSGVTGRSYNEQFF; cdr3_nt: TGCGCCAGCAGCGGTGTAACAGGGCGGTCCTACAATGAGCAGTTCTTC
clone_size: -; j_call: TRBJ1-1; d_call: -; v_call: TRBV29-1; cdr3_aa: CSGVGQLNTEAFF; cdr3_nt: TGCAGCGGTGTCGGACAGTTGAACACTGAAGCTTTCTTT
clone_size: few; j_call: TRBJ1-2; d_call: -; v_call: TRBV30; cdr3_aa: CAWKGGINYGYTF; cdr3_nt: TGTGCCTGGAAGGGGGGGATTAACTATGGCTACACCTTC
clone_size: -; j_call: TRBJ1-2; d_call: TRBD1; v_call: TRBV2; cdr3_aa: CASSPTGKGYTF; cdr3_nt: TGTGCCAGCAGTCCGACAGGGAAAGGCTACACCTTC
clone_size: -; j_call: TRBJ2-1; d_call: -; v_call: TRBV15; cdr3_aa: CATSRESGVVHNEQFF; cdr3_nt: TGTGCCACCAGCAGAGAGTCGGGAGTTGTACACAATGAGCAGTTCTTC
clone_size: few; j_call: TRBJ2-3; d_call: -; v_call: TRBV18; cdr3_aa: CASSPPLSVTDTQYF; cdr3_nt: TGTGCCAGCTCACCACCCTTATCGGTGACAGATACGCAGTATTTT
clone_size: few; j_call: TRBJ2-2; d_call: -; v_call: TRBV19; cdr3_aa: CASSGHLATGELFF; cdr3_nt: TGTGCCAGTAGTGGCCATTTGGCCACCGGGGAGCTGTTTTTT
clone_size: few; j_call: TRBJ2-1; d_call: TRBD1; v_call: TRBV7-9; cdr3_aa: CASSPQGEAYNEQFF; cdr3_nt: TGTGCCAGCAGCCCCCAGGGGGAAGCCTACAATGAGCAGTTCTTC